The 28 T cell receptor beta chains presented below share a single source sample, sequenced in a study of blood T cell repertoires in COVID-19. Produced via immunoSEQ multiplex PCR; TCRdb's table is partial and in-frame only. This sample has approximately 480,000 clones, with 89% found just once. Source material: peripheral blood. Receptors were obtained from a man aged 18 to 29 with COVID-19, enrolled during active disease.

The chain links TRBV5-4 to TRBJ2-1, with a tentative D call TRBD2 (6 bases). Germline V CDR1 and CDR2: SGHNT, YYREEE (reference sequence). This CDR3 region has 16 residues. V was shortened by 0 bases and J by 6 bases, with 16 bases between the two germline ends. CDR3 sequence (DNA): TGTGCCAGCAGCTTGGATCGGGGGAGGCCTCTCAATGAGCAGTTCTTC. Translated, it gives CASSLDRGRPLNEQFF.

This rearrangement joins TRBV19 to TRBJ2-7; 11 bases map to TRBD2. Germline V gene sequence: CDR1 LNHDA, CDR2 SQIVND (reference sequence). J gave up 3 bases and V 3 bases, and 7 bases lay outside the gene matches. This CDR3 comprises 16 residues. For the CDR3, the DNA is TGTGCCAGTAGTATTGGGACTAGCGGATTGATCTACGAGCAGTACTTC. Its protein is CASSIGTSGLIYEQYF. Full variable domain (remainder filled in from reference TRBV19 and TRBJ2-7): DGGITQSPKYLFRKEGQNVTLSCEQNLNHDAMYWYRQDPGQGLRLIYYSQIVNDFQKGDIAEGYSVSREKKESFPLTVTSAQKNPTAFYLCASSIGTSGLIYEQYFGPGTRLTVT.

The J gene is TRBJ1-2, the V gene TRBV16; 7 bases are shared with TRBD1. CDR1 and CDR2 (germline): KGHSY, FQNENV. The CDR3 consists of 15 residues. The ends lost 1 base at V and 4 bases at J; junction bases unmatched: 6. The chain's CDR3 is CASSQWKGAIYGYTF. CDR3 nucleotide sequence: TGTGCCAGCAGCCAATGGAAGGGGGCGATCTATGGCTACACCTTC.

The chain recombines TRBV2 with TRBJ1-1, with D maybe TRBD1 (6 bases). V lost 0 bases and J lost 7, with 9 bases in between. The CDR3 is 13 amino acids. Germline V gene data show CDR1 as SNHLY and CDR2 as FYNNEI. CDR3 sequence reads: CASSEAGQLEAFF. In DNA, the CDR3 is TGTGCCAGCAGTGAAGCTGGACAGCTTGAAGCTTTCTTT.

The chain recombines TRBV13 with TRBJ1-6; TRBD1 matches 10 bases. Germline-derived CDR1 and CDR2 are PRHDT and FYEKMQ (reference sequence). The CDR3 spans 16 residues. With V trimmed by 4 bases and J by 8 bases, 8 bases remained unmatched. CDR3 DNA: TGTGCCAGCAGCTATGGCCGACAGGGGGCTTATTCACCCCTCCACTTT. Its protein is CASSYGRQGAYSPLHF.

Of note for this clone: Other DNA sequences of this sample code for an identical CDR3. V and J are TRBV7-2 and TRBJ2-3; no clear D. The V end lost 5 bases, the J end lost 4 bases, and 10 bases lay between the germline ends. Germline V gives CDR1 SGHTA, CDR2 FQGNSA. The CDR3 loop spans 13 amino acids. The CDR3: CASSPLAADTQYF. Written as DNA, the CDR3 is TGTGCCAGCAGCCCCCTTGCGGCAGATACGCAGTATTTT.

The CDR3 here is CASSQPLGTLGGYTF. The DNA of the CDR3 is TGTGCCAGCAGCCAGCCCCTCGGGACTCTGGGGGGCTACACCTTC. V usage is TRBV3-1 (or the pseudogene TRBV3-2) and J usage is TRBJ1-2, with a tentative D call TRBD1 (5 bases). V was clipped by 3 bases and J by 8 bases, with 19 bases between them. The CDR3 is 15 amino acids. From germline, CDR1 is LGHDT and CDR2 YNNKEL (reference sequence).

CDR3 sequence (DNA): TGTGCCAGCAGTTACGGACAGGGATTAAATTCACCCCTCCACTTT. Its translation: CASSYGQGLNSPLHF. The V call is TRBV6-6, the J call TRBJ1-6; the match to TRBD1 covers 8 bases. Trimming took 2 bases from V and 7 from J; bases not matched to a gene: 4. Germline V CDR1 and CDR2: MNHNY, SVGAGI (reference sequence). This CDR3 spans 15 amino acids.

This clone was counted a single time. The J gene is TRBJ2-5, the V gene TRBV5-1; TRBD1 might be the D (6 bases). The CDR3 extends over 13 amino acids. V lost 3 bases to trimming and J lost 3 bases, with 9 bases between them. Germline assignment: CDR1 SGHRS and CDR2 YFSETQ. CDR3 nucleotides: TGCGCCAGCAGCTCTAACAGGGAAGAGACCCAGTACTTC. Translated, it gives CASSSNREETQYF.

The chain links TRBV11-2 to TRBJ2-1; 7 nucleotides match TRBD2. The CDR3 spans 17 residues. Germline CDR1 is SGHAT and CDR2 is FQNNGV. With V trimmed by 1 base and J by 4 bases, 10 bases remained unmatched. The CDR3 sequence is CASSLVSASGTYNEQFF. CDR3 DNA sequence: TGTGCCAGCAGCTTAGTCTCGGCTAGCGGTACTTACAATGAGCAGTTCTTC.

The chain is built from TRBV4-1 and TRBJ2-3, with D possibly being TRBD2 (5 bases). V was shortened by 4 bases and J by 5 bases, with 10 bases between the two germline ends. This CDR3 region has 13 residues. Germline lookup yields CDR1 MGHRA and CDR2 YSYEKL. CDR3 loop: CASSPPGVDTQYF. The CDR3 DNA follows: TGCGCCAGCAGCCCCCCCGGGGTAGATACGCAGTATTTT.

The CDR3 region is CASPPASGGTSTDTQYF. CDR3 nucleotide sequence: TGTGCCAGTCCCCCGGCTAGCGGGGGGACTAGCACAGATACGCAGTATTTT. The chain is built from TRBV27 and TRBJ2-3, with 11 bases lining up with TRBD2. Germline lookup yields CDR1 MNHEY and CDR2 SMNVEV (reference sequence). The CDR3 spans 17 residues. The V and J ends lost 9 bases and 0 bases, in that order; junction bases with no gene match: 11.

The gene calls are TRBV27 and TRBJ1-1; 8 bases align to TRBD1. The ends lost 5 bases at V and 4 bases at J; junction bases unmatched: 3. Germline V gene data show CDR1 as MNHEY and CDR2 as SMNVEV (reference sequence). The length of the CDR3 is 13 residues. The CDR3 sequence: CASSLTGATEAFF. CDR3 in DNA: TGTGCCAGCAGTCTGACAGGGGCCACTGAAGCTTTCTTT.

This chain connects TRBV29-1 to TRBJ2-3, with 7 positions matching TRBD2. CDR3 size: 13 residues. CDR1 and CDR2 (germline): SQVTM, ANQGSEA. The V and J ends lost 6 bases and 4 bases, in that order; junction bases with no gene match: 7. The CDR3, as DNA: TGCAGCGTAGGTGGGAGGGCATCAGATACGCAGTATTTT. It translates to CSVGGRASDTQYF.

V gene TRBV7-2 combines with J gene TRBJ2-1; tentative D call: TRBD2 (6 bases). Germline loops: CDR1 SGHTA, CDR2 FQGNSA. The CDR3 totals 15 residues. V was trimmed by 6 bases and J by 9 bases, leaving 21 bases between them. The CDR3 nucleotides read TGTGCCAGCAGTTGGGAGGCGACCAGGCCGTCTGAGCAGTTCTTC. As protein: CASSWEATRPSEQFF.

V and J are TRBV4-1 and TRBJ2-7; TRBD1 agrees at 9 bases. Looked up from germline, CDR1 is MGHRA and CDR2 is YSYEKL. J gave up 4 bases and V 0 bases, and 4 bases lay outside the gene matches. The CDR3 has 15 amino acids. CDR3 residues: CASSQDQGQGYEQYF. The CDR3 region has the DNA TGCGCCAGCAGCCAAGATCAGGGACAGGGTTACGAGCAGTACTTC.

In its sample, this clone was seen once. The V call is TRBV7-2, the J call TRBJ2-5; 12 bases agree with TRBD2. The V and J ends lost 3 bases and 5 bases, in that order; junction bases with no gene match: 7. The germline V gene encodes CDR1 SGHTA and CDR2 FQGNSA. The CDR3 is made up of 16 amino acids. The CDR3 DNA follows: TGTGCCAGCAGCTTTCGACTAGCGGGAGTGGGCGAGACCCAGTACTTC. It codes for CASSFRLAGVGETQYF.

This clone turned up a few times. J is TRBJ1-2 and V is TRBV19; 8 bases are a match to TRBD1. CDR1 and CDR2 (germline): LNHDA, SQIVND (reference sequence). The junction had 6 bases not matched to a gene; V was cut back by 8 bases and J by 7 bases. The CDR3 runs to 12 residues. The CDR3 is CASGDRGGGYTF. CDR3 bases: TGTGCCAGTGGTGACAGGGGAGGTGGCTACACCTTC.

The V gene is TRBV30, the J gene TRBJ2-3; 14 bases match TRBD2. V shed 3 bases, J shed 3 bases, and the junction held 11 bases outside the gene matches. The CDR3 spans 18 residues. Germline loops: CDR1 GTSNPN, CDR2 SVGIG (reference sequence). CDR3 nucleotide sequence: TGTGCCTGGAGGTCTCCGGTTGGGACTAGCGGGAGAACAGATACGCAGTATTTT. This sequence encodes CAWRSPVGTSGRTDTQYF.

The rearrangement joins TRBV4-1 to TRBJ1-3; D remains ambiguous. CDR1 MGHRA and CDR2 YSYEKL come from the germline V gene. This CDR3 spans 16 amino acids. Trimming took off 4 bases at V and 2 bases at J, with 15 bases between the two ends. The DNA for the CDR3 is TGCGCCAGCAGCCGCCCGGGATTAGAGACTGGAAACACCATATATTTT. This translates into CASSRPGLETGNTIYF.

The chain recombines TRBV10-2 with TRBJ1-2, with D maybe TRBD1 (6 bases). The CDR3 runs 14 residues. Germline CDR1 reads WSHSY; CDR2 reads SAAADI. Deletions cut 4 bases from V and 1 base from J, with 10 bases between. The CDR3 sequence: CASSANRVNYGYTF. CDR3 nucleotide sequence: TGCGCCAGCAGTGCGAACAGGGTTAACTATGGCTACACCTTC.

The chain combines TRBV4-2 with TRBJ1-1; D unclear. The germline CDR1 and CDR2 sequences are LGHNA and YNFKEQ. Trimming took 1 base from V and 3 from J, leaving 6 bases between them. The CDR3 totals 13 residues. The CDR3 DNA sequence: TGTGCCAGCAGCCAAGGGCGGCACACTGAAGCTTTCTTT. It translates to CASSQGRHTEAFF.

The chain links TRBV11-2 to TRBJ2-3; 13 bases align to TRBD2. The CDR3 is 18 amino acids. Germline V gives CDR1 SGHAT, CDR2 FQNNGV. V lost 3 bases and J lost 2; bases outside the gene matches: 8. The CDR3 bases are TGTGCCAGCAGCTTCGGCCCGGGACTAGCGGGACTCACAGATACGCAGTATTTT. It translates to CASSFGPGLAGLTDTQYF.

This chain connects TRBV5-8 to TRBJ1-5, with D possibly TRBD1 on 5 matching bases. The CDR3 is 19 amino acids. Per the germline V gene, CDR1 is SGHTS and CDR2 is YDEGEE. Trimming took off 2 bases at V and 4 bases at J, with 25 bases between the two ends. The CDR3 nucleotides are TGTGCCAGCAGCTTCTTCCGGGACTGGGAATCCAAAACAAATCAGCCCCAGCATTTT. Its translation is CASSFFRDWESKTNQPQHF.

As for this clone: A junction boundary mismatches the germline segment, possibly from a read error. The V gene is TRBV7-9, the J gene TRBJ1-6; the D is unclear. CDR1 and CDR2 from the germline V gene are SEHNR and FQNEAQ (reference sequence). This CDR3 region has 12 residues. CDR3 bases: TGTGCCAGCAGCTCCAATAATTCACCCCTCCACTTT. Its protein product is CASSSNNSPLHF. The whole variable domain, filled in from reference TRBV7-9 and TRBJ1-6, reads DTGVSQNPRHKITKRGQNVTFRCDPISEHNRLYWYRQTLGQGPEFLTYFQNEAQLEKSRLLSDRFSAERPKGSFSTLEIQRTEQGDSAMYLCASSSNNSPLHFGNGTRLTVT.

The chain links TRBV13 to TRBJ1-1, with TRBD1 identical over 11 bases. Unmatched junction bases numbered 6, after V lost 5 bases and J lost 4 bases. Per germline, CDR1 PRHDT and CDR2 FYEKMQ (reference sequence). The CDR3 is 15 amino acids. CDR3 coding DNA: TGTGCCAGCAGCCTGGACAGGGGGCAGGGCACTGAAGCTTTCTTT. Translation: CASSLDRGQGTEAFF.

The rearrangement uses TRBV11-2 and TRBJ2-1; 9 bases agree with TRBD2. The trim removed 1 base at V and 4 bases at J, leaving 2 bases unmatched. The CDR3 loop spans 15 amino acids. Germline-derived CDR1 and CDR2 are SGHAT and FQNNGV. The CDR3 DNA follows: TGTGCCAGCAGCTTAGTGCGGGGGGGATACAATGAGCAGTTCTTC. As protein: CASSLVRGGYNEQFF.

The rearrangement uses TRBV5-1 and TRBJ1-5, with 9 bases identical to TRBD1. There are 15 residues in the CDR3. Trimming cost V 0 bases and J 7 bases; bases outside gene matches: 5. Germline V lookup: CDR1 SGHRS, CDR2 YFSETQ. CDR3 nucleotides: TGCGCCAGCAGCTTGGGTACAGGGGGCGGACAGCCCCAGCATTTT. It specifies CASSLGTGGGQPQHF.